Shown below are 13 T cell receptor beta chains from a single sample sequenced in a study of T-cell memory formation after mild COVID-19. A single record per CDR3 protein comes from TCRdb applying MiXCR to the 5' RACE reads. The sample contains more than 400,000 distinct CDR3 sequences, 15% to 20% of which appear only once. Sequences were obtained from PBMCs or a T cell subset sorted from them (not recorded which). These receptors all come from an adult woman who had mild COVID-19 (a few samples of this study predate the infection). Cell type and time point are not known.

This clonotype has a count of ten or more. The rearrangement links TRBV5-1 to TRBJ2-3, with 7 bases lining up with TRBD2. V lost 5 bases, J lost 4 bases, and 13 bases stayed unmatched. The CDR3 covers 16 residues. CDR1 is SGHRS, CDR2 YFSETQ, per germline. The CDR3, as DNA: TGCGCCAGCAGTGTTCGTAGCGGGTTTGGGGCAGATACGCAGTATTTT. Encoded protein: CASSVRSGFGADTQYF.

This clonotype was recorded once. The chain uses TRBV7-6 and TRBJ1-6, with D possibly matching TRBD1 (5 bases). The CDR3 has 15 amino acids. CDR1 is SGHVS, CDR2 FNYEAQ, per germline. Trimming removed 0 bases from V and 8 bases from J, with 11 bases in between. The CDR3 DNA reads as TGTGCCAGCAGCTTAGCCTGGGGGTATGATTCACCCCTCCACTTT. This encodes CASSLAWGYDSPLHF.

CDR3 DNA sequence: TGTGCCAGCAGCCCCGAGGACACGGGACTAGGCCGAGAGGAGCAGTTCTTC. Translating gives CASSPEDTGLGREEQFF. The chain combines TRBV12-3 or TRBV12-4 with TRBJ2-1; 8 positions match TRBD2. V lost 6 bases to trimming and J lost 10 bases; unmatched junction nucleotides: 20. This CDR3 region has 17 residues.

The V and J genes are TRBV7-3 and TRBJ1-1; TRBD1 matches at 8 bases. Germline-derived CDR1 and CDR2 are SGHTA and FQGTGA. There are 19 residues in the CDR3. Unmatched junction bases numbered 18, after V lost 1 base and J lost 5 bases. The CDR3, as DNA: TGTGCCAGCAGCTTAAGATCCAGAGGGCTGACAGGGGATGGGACTGAAGCTTTCTTT. This sequence encodes CASSLRSRGLTGDGTEAFF.

The rearrangement joins TRBV30 to TRBJ1-5, with D maybe TRBD1 (6 bases). V was pared by 0 bases and J by 0 bases, with 9 bases between. Germline-derived CDR1 and CDR2 are GTSNPN and SVGIG (reference sequence). The CDR3 is made up of 15 amino acids. The DNA for the CDR3 is TGTGCCTGGAGTGTGGGGGGGCGTAGCAATCAGCCCCAGCATTTT. It translates to CAWSVGGRSNQPQHF.

The sample holds a few counts of this clonotype. This sequence joins TRBV5-1 and TRBJ2-1; TRBD2 aligns across 8 bases. Germline trimming cut 5 bases from V and 1 base from J; bases unmatched to any gene: 11. Per the germline V gene, CDR1 is SGHRS and CDR2 is YFSETQ. The CDR3 is 17 residues long. DNA of the CDR3: TGCGCCAGCAGTTATGGTATGGGCGGGGGGTCCTACAATGAGCAGTTCTTC. This codes for CASSYGMGGGSYNEQFF.

This sequence joins TRBV2 and TRBJ2-2; D is ambiguous. Germline assignment: CDR1 SNHLY and CDR2 FYNNEI. The CDR3 is 14 amino acids. The germline V and J ends were trimmed by 7 bases and 1 base, with 10 bases remaining between them. For the CDR3, the DNA is TGTGCCAGCAAGCCCCCCGAGAACACCGGGGAGCTGTTTTTT. It is translated as CASKPPENTGELFF. Full variable domain (missing parts from reference TRBV2 and TRBJ2-2): EPEVTQTPSHQVTQMGQEVILRCVPISNHLYFYWYRQILGQKVEFLVSFYNNEISEKSEIFDDQFSVERPDGSNFTLKIRSTKLEDSAMYFCASKPPENTGELFFGEGSRLTVL.

In this sample, this clonotype turned up a few times. The chain uses TRBV12-3 or TRBV12-4 and TRBJ1-2; D gene uncertain. The CDR3 length is 13 residues. With 7 bases removed from V and 13 bases from J, the gap between germline ends came to 22 bases. In DNA, the CDR3 is TGTGCCAGCAACCCGGGCCTTCCCAATCATCCCACCTTC. This encodes CASNPGLPNHPTF.

This chain links TRBV7-9 with TRBJ2-7, with D possibly called TRBD1 or TRBD2 (5 bases each). Germline values: CDR1 SEHNR, CDR2 FQNEAQ (reference sequence). V lost 5 bases and J 3 bases, leaving 32 bases between the germline ends. The CDR3 runs 20 residues. CDR3 in DNA: TGTGCCAGCAGCGCGATCAGGGTGGAGGCTAGCCCAATTTTAATCTACGAGCAGTACTTC. Translated, it gives CASSAIRVEASPILIYEQYF.

The table lists this clonotype with a few counts. The rearrangement links TRBV6-5 to TRBJ1-1; D uncertain. This CDR3 has 13 amino acids. With 2 bases removed from V and 7 bases from J, the gap between germline ends came to 11 bases. The germline gives CDR1 MNHEY, CDR2 SVGAGI. The CDR3 reads CASSYAGSDEAFF. The CDR3 coding sequence is TGTGCCAGCAGTTACGCAGGTAGCGATGAAGCTTTCTTT.

The chain has TRBV5-1 and TRBJ2-5; no definite D call. V lost 0 bases to trimming and J lost 2 bases, with 17 bases between them. Looked up from germline, CDR1 is SGHRS and CDR2 is YFSETQ. The CDR3 sequence is 17 residues long. The CDR3 coding sequence is TGCGCCAGCAGCTTGGGGGTGTCATCGGTCGGACAAGAGACCCAGTACTTC. This encodes CASSLGVSSVGQETQYF.

This clonotype was counted a few times. The genes are TRBV12-5 and TRBJ2-3, with 15 bases that match TRBD2. The CDR3 has 17 amino acids. Trimming removed 6 bases from V and 2 bases from J; junction bases left unmatched: 6. Per the germline V gene, CDR1 is LGHNT and CDR2 is FRNRAP. DNA of the CDR3: TGTGCTAGTGGCCGGGGGACTAGCGGGGGGAACACAGATACGCAGTATTTT. Its translation is CASGRGTSGGNTDTQYF.

The J gene is TRBJ1-1, the V gene TRBV9; unclear D gene. The CDR3 has 15 amino acids. Trimming pared 3 bases from V and 1 base from J, leaving 13 bases between. Germline V gene lookup returns CDR1 SGDLS and CDR2 YYNGEE. CDR3 sequence: CASSERADPNTEAFF. DNA of the CDR3: TGTGCCAGCAGCGAGCGGGCGGACCCGAACACTGAAGCTTTCTTT.